The 19 T cell receptor beta chains below were found in one sample sequenced in a study of blood T cell repertoires in COVID-19. Repertoires were generated with immunoSEQ multiplex PCR, while TCRdb's copy carries only in-frame clones and drops some. The repertoire holds under 25,000 clones, with approximately 90% as singletons. Sequencing input: peripheral blood. The receptors come from a human donor in a cohort sampled during active COVID-19. The donor label of this sample is uncertain.

V and J are TRBV6-6 and TRBJ2-7; D is perhaps TRBD1 (5 bases). With 6 bases removed from V and 0 bases from J, the gap between germline ends came to 21 bases. The CDR3 runs to 17 residues. Germline CDR1 reads MNHNY; CDR2 reads SVGAGI (reference sequence). DNA for the CDR3: TGTGCCAGCAGCCGATCGTGGGGCAGGGCCAGCTCCTACGAGCAGTACTTC. Translation: CASSRSWGRASSYEQYF.

The chain couples TRBV5-1 to TRBJ2-1; 7 bases line up with TRBD1. The CDR3 is 15 residues long. V lost 4 bases and J lost 0; bases outside the gene matches: 4. Germline values: CDR1 SGHRS, CDR2 YFSETQ. The CDR3 coding sequence is TGCGCCAGCAGCGCGGACAGGAGCTCCTACAATGAGCAGTTCTTC. Protein product: CASSADRSSYNEQFF.

The V gene is TRBV2, the J gene TRBJ2-1, with a possible D match to TRBD2 (6 bases). CDR1 and CDR2 from the germline V gene are SNHLY and FYNNEI. The CDR3 contains 13 residues. Trimming shortened V by 7 bases and J by 9 bases, and 16 bases separated the two germline ends. CDR3 nucleotide sequence: TGTGCCAGCAAAACTAGCCGGCTTAGTGAGCAGTTCTTC. Translation: CASKTSRLSEQFF.

The chain carries TRBV6-5 and TRBJ1-2; the match to TRBD1 covers 8 bases. The CDR3 totals 15 residues. Germline-derived CDR1 and CDR2 are MNHEY and SVGAGI. The J segment lost 6 bases and the V segment lost 0 bases, leaving 6 bases of the junction unmatched. CDR3 nucleotides: TGTGCCAGCAGTTACTCGTATTCGACAGGGGATGGCTACACCTTC. It is translated as CASSYSYSTGDGYTF.

This chain joins TRBV19 and TRBJ1-1, with D possibly matching TRBD1 (5 bases). The V gene's germline CDR1 is LNHDA and CDR2 SQIVND (reference sequence). The CDR3 extends over 13 amino acids. The V and J ends lost 10 bases and 5 bases respectively, with 17 bases between them. CDR3 protein: CATALRGGTEAFF. The CDR3 nucleotides are TGTGCCACCGCGCTCCGGGGGGGAACTGAAGCTTTCTTT.

V usage is TRBV29-1 and J usage is TRBJ1-1; D unclear. The CDR3 totals 14 residues. CDR1 is SQVTM, CDR2 ANQGSEA, per germline. The V gene lost 4 bases and the J gene lost 4 bases, with 16 bases spanning the gap. CDR3 nucleotide sequence: TGCAGCGTTGTTATCTTGGAGGGCGGCACTGAAGCTTTCTTT. Translation: CSVVILEGGTEAFF.

This rearrangement joins TRBV7-3 to TRBJ2-1; possible D gene TRBD1, 6 bases. This CDR3 is 16 amino acids long. Trimming removed 4 bases from V and 2 bases from J, with 15 bases in between. Germline V CDR1 and CDR2: SGHTA, FQGTGA. CDR3 nucleotides: TGTGCCAGCAGCTCAACCCCAGGGGCCGCCTACAATGAGCAGTTCTTC. The encoded protein is CASSSTPGAAYNEQFF.

This chain connects TRBV5-1 to TRBJ1-1; D is unclear. The germline V gene encodes CDR1 SGHRS and CDR2 YFSETQ. The V and J ends lost 3 bases and 4 bases respectively, with 13 bases between them. CDR3 length equals 14 residues. CDR3 region: CASSWTIRGTEAFF. In nucleotides, the CDR3 is TGCGCCAGCAGCTGGACGATTCGGGGCACTGAAGCTTTCTTT.

This clone was seen only once. The gene calls are TRBV11-2 and TRBJ2-7, with 7 nucleotides matching TRBD2. From germline, CDR1 is SGHAT and CDR2 FQNNGV. Trimming cost V 0 bases and J 4 bases; bases outside gene matches: 9. The CDR3 spans 16 residues. CDR3 sequence (DNA): TGTGCCAGCAGCTTAGATCTGGCTAGCGGAACTTACGAGCAGTACTTC. It translates to CASSLDLASGTYEQYF.

The J gene is TRBJ2-2, the V gene TRBV7-3; a weak D match, TRBD2 (6 bases). V was pared by 5 bases and J by 7 bases, with 17 bases between. Germline CDR1 SGHTA, CDR2 FQGTGA. The CDR3 contains 15 residues. The CDR3 loop is CASSLAGRNNGELFF. The CDR3 bases are TGTGCCAGCAGCCTTGCGGGGAGGAATAACGGGGAGCTGTTTTTT.

The chain employs TRBV11-2 and TRBJ2-7; weak D call: TRBD2 (6 bases). The germline V gene encodes CDR1 SGHAT and CDR2 FQNNGV. With 3 bases removed from V and 3 bases from J, the gap between germline ends came to 12 bases. The CDR3 extends over 14 amino acids. The CDR3 is CASSFGTEGYEQYF. The CDR3 DNA sequence: TGTGCCAGCAGCTTCGGGACGGAGGGCTACGAGCAGTACTTC.

V gene TRBV30 combines with J gene TRBJ2-1, with 7 bases fitting TRBD1. The CDR3 contains 14 residues. V shed 4 bases, J shed 13 bases, and the junction held 16 bases outside the gene matches. Germline CDR1 reads GTSNPN; CDR2 reads SVGIG (reference sequence). Here the CDR3 reads CAWTRPPGGFTQFF. The CDR3 bases are TGTGCCTGGACCCGACCCCCAGGGGGATTTACTCAGTTCTTC.

This chain connects TRBV27 to TRBJ1-5, with D perhaps matching TRBD1 (6 bases). This CDR3 comprises 14 residues. V shed 2 bases and J shed 6 bases, with 11 bases lying between them. The germline V gene has CDR1 MNHEY and CDR2 SMNVEV (reference sequence). CDR3 DNA sequence: TGTGCCAGCAGTTTAGGGGGCTCGGTTCAGCCCCAGCATTTT. This gives the protein CASSLGGSVQPQHF.

The V call is TRBV7-6, the J call TRBJ2-1; 7 bases match TRBD1. The CDR3 is 13 amino acids. Unmatched junction bases numbered 2, after V lost 2 bases and J lost 7 bases. The germline CDR1 and CDR2 sequences are SGHVS and FNYEAQ. CDR3 sequence (DNA): TGTGCCAGCAGCTTAAAACAGGGGAATGAGCAGTTCTTC. Its protein is CASSLKQGNEQFF. The whole variable domain, remainder taken from reference TRBV7-6 and TRBJ2-1, is GAGVSQSPRYKVTKRGQDVALRCDPISGHVSLYWYRQALGQGPEFLTYFNYEAQQDKSGLPNDRFSAERPEGSISTLTIQRTEQRDSAMYRCASSLKQGNEQFFGPGTRLTVL.

This chain connects TRBV2 to TRBJ2-7; 8 bases align to TRBD1. Per germline, CDR1 SNHLY and CDR2 FYNNEI. Trimming took 6 bases from V and 6 from J; bases not matched to a gene: 4. This CDR3 comprises 12 residues. In nucleotides, the CDR3 is TGTGCCAGCAGGCAGGGGGCGTCCGAGCAGTACTTC. It is translated as CASRQGASEQYF.

This clone occurred once. The chain couples TRBV20-1 to TRBJ2-5; 8 positions match TRBD2. Germline CDR1 and CDR2: DFQATT and SNEGSKA (reference sequence). The CDR3 covers 11 residues. The V gene end was trimmed by 7 bases and the J gene end by 5 bases; junction bases not matched to a gene: 3. CDR3 in DNA: TGCAGTGTGTCGGGAGGGGAGACCCAGTACTTC. Translated: CSVSGGETQYF.

This clone was seen a few times. This chain links TRBV11-2 with TRBJ2-1; the D gene is possibly TRBD2 (5 bases). The CDR3 totals 13 residues. V was shortened by 2 bases and J by 7 bases, with 9 bases between the two germline ends. Germline CDR1 SGHAT, CDR2 FQNNGV. The CDR3 spells CASSLSLANEQFF. As DNA, the CDR3 is TGTGCCAGCAGCTTATCGCTAGCTAATGAGCAGTTCTTC.

V usage is TRBV5-1 and J usage is TRBJ2-7; 13 positions agree with TRBD2. Unmatched junction bases numbered 9, after V lost 2 bases and J lost 7 bases. The CDR3 runs to 16 residues. CDR1 is SGHRS and CDR2 is YFSETQ in the germline V gene. The DNA for the CDR3 is TGCGCCAGCAGCTTACTAGCGGGAGGGCCAGGTAGTGAGCAGTACTTC. It is translated as CASSLLAGGPGSEQYF.

This clone was picked up a small number of times. This chain joins TRBV11-2 and TRBJ2-2; D might be TRBD2 (5 bases). Germline V lookup: CDR1 SGHAT, CDR2 FQNNGV. The CDR3 length is 14 residues. Trimming pared 5 bases from V and 5 bases from J, leaving 12 bases between. For the CDR3, the DNA is TGTGCCAGCAGCCTATCATCGGGGACCGGGGAGCTGTTTTTT. It translates to CASSLSSGTGELFF.